Below, one T cell receptor (beta chain) is given with its context. Germline lookup yields CDR1 MGHRA and CDR2 YSYEKL. Trimming removed 1 base at V and 0 bases at J, with 9 bases between. The CDR3 is made up of 16 amino acids. This sample was taken from a study of siplizumab effects on memory and regulatory T cells. Assays covered 95,000 to 100,000 TCR templates per sample. Some clones are missing from TCRdb's copy, which holds only in-frame ones; the method was immunoSEQ multiplex PCR. The sample lists about 100,000 clones; 94% were seen once. The V and J genes are TRBV4-1 and TRBJ2-2; D possibly corresponds to TRBD1 (5 bases). The origin of this receptor is a human donor in good health. Input material: Tregs sorted from blood. The CDR3 here is CASSQVQGANTGELFF. DNA of the CDR3: TGCGCCAGCAGCCAAGTCCAGGGCGCGAACACCGGGGAGCTGTTTTTT.